The clone carrying this TCR beta chain was seen only once. What it binds is not known. TCRdb keeps only in-frame clones here, not all; method: immunoSEQ multiplex PCR. The sample records over 150,000 clones, 70% to 90% being singletons. The CDR3 is 13 residues long. The germline V and J ends were trimmed by 4 bases and 11 bases, with 15 bases remaining between them. The V gene's germline CDR1 is GTSNPN and CDR2 SVGIG (reference sequence). The data were obtained in a study of cytomegalovirus exposure and HLA in healthy donors. Across the whole study: Both the approximately 120 validation repertoires and the approximately 700 first-cohort repertoires used the same platform, as reported by a later analysis.

Study-wide points: Reports showed the classifier diagnosing cytomegalovirus status with high specificity and sensitivity. Subsequent analysis found a tendency for first-cohort TCR clusters to co-occur within the 95 to 150 validation repertoires. Listed as cytomegalovirus-associated were over 150 TCR beta chains.

The chain couples TRBV30 to TRBJ1-6, with D possibly being TRBD1 (6 bases). The TCR was taken from a woman in her late teens or twenties in good health and CMV-seronegative. The sequenced sample consisted of PBMCs. In nucleotides, the CDR3 is TGTGCCTGGACTGACACGGGACAACCACCCCTCCACTTT. Its translation: CAWTDTGQPPLHF.